These T cell receptor beta chains were read from a single sample in a study of OX40 agonist ivuxolimab in advanced cancers. Sequencing used immunoSEQ multiplex PCR; TCRdb keeps in-frame clones, though not all of them. The table has 75,000 to 100,000 clones, around nine tenths seen once; the top ten hold approximately 0.32%. Here the sequenced sample was CD4+ or CD8+ T cells sorted from blood, taken in a trial of the OX40 agonist ivuxolimab. The receptors stem from an adult with an advanced solid tumor such as melanoma, head and neck, liver or kidney cancer. Both conserved end residues are part of each CDR3. A D gene is named only where the DNA matches it firmly. Size values are once, few and many counts, or a class for expanded clones, and some rows have none.

clone size	J gene	D gene	V gene	CDR3 protein	CDR3 DNA
NA	TRBJ1-5	NA	TRBV18	CASSETVNNNQPQHF	TGTGCCAGCTCTGAGACAGTAAATAACAATCAGCCCCAGCATTTT
NA	TRBJ2-2	TRBD2	TRBV7-3	CASSSGLARAGELFF	TGTGCCAGCAGTTCGGGACTAGCCAGGGCCGGGGAGCTGTTTTTT
once	TRBJ2-1	NA	TRBV9	CASSVEGGSYNEQFF	TGTGCCAGCAGCGTAGAGGGGGGCTCCTACAATGAGCAGTTCTTC
NA	TRBJ2-1	NA	TRBV5-1	CASSFTSYNEQFF	TGCGCCAGCAGCTTTACTAGTTACAATGAGCAGTTCTTC
NA	TRBJ2-5	NA	TRBV10-3	CAIGPREETQYF	TGTGCCATCGGCCCCAGGGAAGAGACCCAGTACTTC
NA	TRBJ2-5	TRBD1	TRBV7-9	CASSLRTGESGTQYF	TGTGCCAGCAGCTTGCGGACAGGGGAATCAGGGACCCAGTACTTC
NA	TRBJ2-3	NA	TRBV28	CASRGGFETGDLGDTQYF	TGTGCCAGCAGGGGGGGGTTTGAGACAGGGGACCTGGGAGATACGCAGTATTTT
NA	TRBJ1-4	NA	TRBV19	CASSPRQATNEKLFF	TGTGCCAGTAGTCCTCGACAGGCAACTAATGAAAAACTGTTTTTT
NA	TRBJ1-2	NA	TRBV4-1	CASSLNRAGVGSYTF	TGCGCCAGCAGCCTTAATCGGGCAGGGGTCGGGAGCTACACCTTC
NA	TRBJ1-1	NA	TRBV14	CASSLYYRTAYTVNTEAFF	TGTGCCAGCAGCCTCTACTACCGGACAGCCTATACCGTGAACACTGAAGCTTTCTTT
once	TRBJ2-7	NA	TRBV2	CASRRDGNYEQYF	TGTGCCAGCCGCCGGGACGGGAACTACGAGCAGTACTTC
NA	TRBJ2-5	TRBD2	TRBV25-1	CASMGRTSERGETQYF	TGTGCCAGCATGGGGAGGACTAGCGAGAGGGGGGAGACCCAGTACTTC
once	TRBJ1-2	NA	TRBV9	CASSLRGGLGRGYGYTF	TGTGCCAGCAGCCTCCGAGGTGGTCTGGGAAGAGGTTATGGCTACACCTTC
NA	TRBJ2-1	NA	TRBV4-3	CASSQEYTRSYNEQFF	TGCGCCAGCAGCCAAGAGTATACTAGATCCTACAATGAGCAGTTCTTC
few	TRBJ2-7	TRBD2	TRBV5-5	CASSLYATGTSFYEQYF	TGTGCCAGCAGCTTGTACGCGACCGGGACTAGCTTTTACGAGCAGTACTTC
NA	TRBJ2-2	NA	TRBV28	CASKLDSMSTGELFF	TGTGCCAGCAAACTAGACAGTATGTCGACCGGGGAGCTGTTTTTT
NA	TRBJ1-2	TRBD1	TRBV7-2	CASSRRDSNYGYTF	TGTGCCAGCAGCCGCCGGGACAGTAACTATGGCTACACCTTC
NA	TRBJ2-1	TRBD2	TRBV7-6	CASSSSSGPYNEQFF	TGTGCCAGCAGCTCCTCTAGCGGGCCCTACAATGAGCAGTTCTTC